Shown below are 21 T cell receptor beta chains from a single sample sequenced in a study of regulatory T cells in long-lasting Graves disease. Documented time point: newly diagnosed GD, antithyroid drugs for less than 3 months. RNA from PBMCs was the source of the TCR library. Combining iRepertoire HTBI primers with Arm-PCR of CDR3 regions, the authors built TCR beta libraries. TCRdb reprocessed the multiplex PCR reads via MiXCR and lists one record per CDR3 protein. The sample comprises some 220,000 distinct CDR3 sequences, approximately 18% of which are singletons, and approximately 12% rests with the top ten. This sample also belongs to another study, concerning T cells in Graves' hyperthyroidism and ophthalmopathy.

Source: peripheral blood mononuclear cells (PBMCs), taken at new diagnosis, from a patient treated with antithyroid drugs. These receptors were obtained from a young woman with Graves disease.

This clonotype was detected ten times or more. The chain joins TRBV20-1 to TRBJ2-3; 7 bases are a match to TRBD2. In germline, CDR1 is DFQATT, CDR2 SNEGSKA (reference sequence). J gave up 2 bases and V 3 bases, and 14 bases lay outside the gene matches. The CDR3 is 17 amino acids. The CDR3 spells CSASLPKWGGDTDTQYF. The CDR3 region has the DNA TGCAGTGCTAGCCTACCGAAGTGGGGGGGAGACACAGATACGCAGTATTTT.

There are many counts of this clonotype. This chain connects TRBV20-1 to TRBJ1-1; TRBD1 matches 10 bases. Germline CDR1 reads DFQATT; CDR2 reads SNEGSKA (reference sequence). J gave up 0 bases and V 0 bases, and 7 bases lay outside the gene matches. The CDR3 spans 17 residues. The CDR3 DNA reads TGCAGTGCTAGAGATCGGGGGACAGGGGCGATGAACACTGAAGCTTTCTTT. Residues: CSARDRGTGAMNTEAFF.

This clonotype was seen repeatedly, ten times or more. J is TRBJ1-1 and V is TRBV15; D possibly corresponds to TRBD1 (5 bases). This CDR3 has 14 residues. The V gene's germline CDR1 is LNHNV and CDR2 YYDKDF (reference sequence). V was clipped by 2 bases and J by 1 base, with 8 bases between them. The CDR3 nucleotides read TGTGCCACCAGCAGAACCGGGACGAACACTGAAGCTTTCTTT. The encoded protein is CATSRTGTNTEAFF. Variable domain in full (rest from reference TRBV15 and TRBJ1-1): DAMVIQNPRYQVTQFGKPVTLSCSQTLNHNVMYWYQQKSSQAPKLLFHYYDKDFNNEADTPDNFQSRRPNTSFCFLDIRSPGLGDTAMYLCATSRTGTNTEAFFGQGTRLTVV.

This CDR3 reads CASSVARNSGNTIYF. The CDR3 DNA follows: TGTGCCAGCAGTGTAGCCAGGAACTCTGGAAACACCATATATTTT. V and J are TRBV6-2 or TRBV6-3 and TRBJ1-3; D gene ambiguous. The CDR3 sequence is 15 residues long. Trimming shortened V by 5 bases and J by 0 bases, and 11 bases separated the two germline ends. The germline V gene encodes CDR1 MNHEY and CDR2 SVGEGT.

This clonotype was recorded at least ten times. The chain employs TRBV28 and TRBJ1-4; TRBD1 matches at 11 bases. The CDR3 covers 17 residues. V shed 6 bases, J shed 4 bases, and the junction held 10 bases outside the gene matches. CDR1 and CDR2 (germline): MDHEN, SYDVKM. The CDR3 DNA reads as TGTGCCAGCAGCCCTAGGACAGGGGGCGCCTATAATGAAAAACTGTTTTTT. Translating it yields CASSPRTGGAYNEKLFF.

This clonotype was seen at least ten times. This chain joins TRBV5-1 and TRBJ1-1, with 7 bases identical to TRBD1. CDR1 and CDR2 from the germline V gene are SGHRS and YFSETQ. The CDR3 is made up of 15 amino acids. After removal of 1 base from V and 1 base from J, the junction contained 4 bases not matched to a gene. The DNA for the CDR3 is TGCGCCAGCAGCTTGTCGGGACAGACGAACACTGAAGCTTTCTTT. It encodes CASSLSGQTNTEAFF.

The genes are TRBV4-2 and TRBJ2-7, with TRBD2 matching 11 bases. The CDR3 spans 19 residues. With V trimmed by 1 base and J by 1 base, 12 bases remained unmatched. Looked up from germline, CDR1 is LGHNA and CDR2 is YNFKEQ. The DNA of the CDR3 is TGTGCCAGCAGCCAAGCCGGCCCTAGCGGGAGGCGTAAATCCTACGAGCAGTACTTC. Translation: CASSQAGPSGRRKSYEQYF.

This clonotype was observed at least ten times. The chain joins TRBV30 to TRBJ1-2, with TRBD1 as a possible D gene (5 bases). Germline V gene data show CDR1 as GTSNPN and CDR2 as SVGIG (reference sequence). V dropped 2 bases and J dropped 1 base, with 8 bases sitting between them. The CDR3 runs to 13 residues. CDR3 bases: TGTGCCTGGAGTTCCGGGGGTAACTATGGCTACACCTTC. Its protein product is CAWSSGGNYGYTF.

This clonotype occurred many times. The V call is TRBV5-1, the J call TRBJ2-5, with TRBD2 matching over 14 bases. CDR1 and CDR2 (germline): SGHRS, YFSETQ. V was pared by 4 bases and J by 4 bases, with 9 bases of the junction left unmatched. The CDR3 spans 17 residues. CDR3 sequence: CASSPGLAGARGETQYF. CDR3 DNA sequence: TGCGCCAGCAGCCCGGGACTAGCGGGAGCGCGAGGAGAGACCCAGTACTTC.

This clonotype has a count of ten or more. The V gene is TRBV6-2 or TRBV6-3, the J gene TRBJ1-5; D not certain. Trimming shortened V by 2 bases and J by 2 bases, and 7 bases separated the two germline ends. CDR3 length: 14 amino acids. Germline V lookup: CDR1 MNHEY, CDR2 SVGEGT. The CDR3: CASSYVNGNQPQHF. The CDR3 DNA reads TGTGCCAGCAGTTACGTCAATGGCAATCAGCCCCAGCATTTT.

This clonotype came up many times. This chain uses TRBV12-3 or TRBV12-4 with TRBJ1-5; D unresolved. CDR3 length: 13 residues. V was pared by 5 bases and J by 0 bases, with 5 bases between. CDR3 in DNA: TGTGCCAGCAGTGCGAATAGCAATCAGCCCCAGCATTTT. It codes for CASSANSNQPQHF.

There are many counts of this clonotype. This chain connects TRBV18 to TRBJ2-7, with D perhaps TRBD1 (6 bases). Deletions cut 10 bases from V and 7 bases from J, with 20 bases between. Germline V gene sequence: CDR1 KGHSH, CDR2 LQKENI. The CDR3 spans 13 residues. The CDR3 reads CATTSGDNREQYF. In DNA form, the CDR3 reads TGTGCCACCACATCCGGGGACAATCGGGAGCAGTACTTC.

This clonotype was recorded many times. The chain has TRBV2 and TRBJ2-2; TRBD1 matches at 9 bases. Germline CDR1 and CDR2: SNHLY and FYNNEI. V gave up 8 bases and J gave up 1 base; unmatched junction bases: 8. This CDR3 has 16 amino acids. Written as DNA, the CDR3 is TGTGCCAGCCTGGGACAGGGCCGGTTGAACACCGGGGAGCTGTTTTTT. Its protein is CASLGQGRLNTGELFF.

The chain employs TRBV19 and TRBJ1-1; 7 nucleotides match TRBD1. The CDR3 consists of 14 residues. V shed 5 bases and J 1 base; nucleotides not matched to a gene: 4. CDR1 and CDR2 from the germline V gene are LNHDA and SQIVND (reference sequence). The CDR3 sequence: CASSPRDRNTEAFF. CDR3 nucleotide sequence: TGTGCCAGTAGTCCCCGGGACAGGAACACTGAAGCTTTCTTT. The whole variable domain, remainder taken from reference TRBV19 and TRBJ1-1, is DGGITQSPKYLFRKEGQNVTLSCEQNLNHDAMYWYRQDPGQGLRLIYYSQIVNDFQKGDIAEGYSVSREKKESFPLTVTSAQKNPTAFYLCASSPRDRNTEAFFGQGTRLTVV.

This chain joins TRBV3-1 and TRBJ2-2; D is possibly TRBD1 or TRBD2 (6 bases each). CDR3 length equals 16 residues. Germline loops: CDR1 LGHDT, CDR2 YNNKEL (reference sequence). Trimming took off 0 bases at V and 7 bases at J, with 15 bases between the two ends. The CDR3 DNA reads as TGTGCCAGCAGCCAAGAGAGGGGGTTGCGGGGCGGGGAGCTGTTTTTT. It specifies CASSQERGLRGGELFF.

The sample holds many counts of this clonotype. The rearrangement joins TRBV7-9 to TRBJ1-5; a possible D gene is TRBD1 (5 bases). V lost 3 bases, J lost 5 bases, and 11 bases lay in between. This CDR3 is 14 amino acids long. CDR1 SEHNR and CDR2 FQNEAQ come from the germline V gene (reference sequence). The chain's CDR3 is CASSFPGFDQPQHF. In DNA form, the CDR3 reads TGTGCCAGCAGCTTCCCAGGGTTTGATCAGCCCCAGCATTTT.

The chain joins TRBV6-1 to TRBJ1-3; 10 bases align to TRBD1. The trim removed 7 bases at V and 4 bases at J, leaving 7 bases unmatched. CDR1 is MNHNS, CDR2 SASEGT, per germline. The CDR3 is made up of 15 amino acids. CDR3 nucleotide sequence: TGTGCCAGCACTCTGACAGGGGGCGGAGGAAACACCATATATTTT. Translated: CASTLTGGGGNTIYF.

This clonotype occurred many times. At one boundary the junction diverges from the germline segment, which might be a read error. The CDR3 nucleotides are TGTGCCAGCAGTTCTTCCGGGACTAGCGGGAGCGAGGACTTC. Protein: CASSSSGTSGSEDF. The chain is built from TRBV28 and TRBJ2-7, with 14 bases lining up with TRBD2. This CDR3 is built from 14 residues. The V gene's germline CDR1 is MDHEN and CDR2 SYDVKM.

This clonotype was counted at least ten times. Germline is not matched at one junction end, which may reflect a read error. V is TRBV5-1 and J is TRBJ1-4; a possible D gene is TRBD1 (6 bases). Germline V gene lookup returns CDR1 SGHRS and CDR2 YFSETQ. The CDR3 sequence is 15 residues long. CDR3 residues: CASSSGEGVNEKLFF. For the CDR3, the DNA is TGTGCCAGCAGCTCGGGAGAGGGGGTCAATGAAAAACTGTTTTTT.

About this clonotype: This probably arose from a read error, given a far larger clone one base away. V gene TRBV27 combines with J gene TRBJ1-5; no clear D gene. V gave up 5 bases and J gave up 5 bases, with 16 bases separating them. The CDR3 extends over 15 amino acids. Germline V lookup: CDR1 MNHEY, CDR2 SMNVEV (reference sequence). This CDR3 is CASSENPSKDQPQHF. CDR3 bases: TGTGCCAGCAGTGAAAATCCATCGAAGGATCAGCCCCAGCATTTT.

In its sample, this clonotype was seen many times. V is TRBV20-1 and J is TRBJ1-1, with TRBD1 as a possible D gene (5 bases). The germline V gene has CDR1 DFQATT and CDR2 SNEGSKA (reference sequence). The CDR3 extends over 13 amino acids. The V end was cut by 5 bases, the J end by 4 bases, with 14 bases between. CDR3 sequence: CSAPGEVATEAFF. The CDR3 DNA is TGCAGTGCTCCGGGGGAAGTTGCCACTGAAGCTTTCTTT.